These T cell receptor beta chains were read from a single sample in a study of blood T cell repertoires in COVID-19. Sequencing was performed with immunoSEQ multiplex PCR; in TCRdb, only in-frame clones are kept and a portion is missing. The table has a few hundred thousand clones, about 85% seen once. The sequencing input was PBMCs or T cells enriched from blood (not recorded which). These receptors all come from a woman aged 50 to 60 who had been exposed to COVID-19. CDR3s include the opening cysteine and the closing phenylalanine or tryptophan. The D gene is left open where the match is weak. Part of the rows lack a size; the others show once, few, many or a class for expanded clones.

TRBJ1-6,NA,TRBV2,NA,CASSGQTLTNSPLHF,TGTGCCAGCAGTGGCCAGACATTAACGAATTCACCCCTCCACTTT
TRBJ1-4,NA,TRBV9,TRBD1,CASSLSDRVSTNEKLFF,TGTGCCAGCAGCCTTTCCGACAGGGTGTCAACTAATGAAAAACTGTTTTTT
TRBJ1-4,NA,TRBV5-6,NA,CASSRVGSTNEKLFF,TGTGCCAGCAGCCGGGTCGGGTCAACTAATGAAAAACTGTTTTTT
TRBJ1-1,NA,TRBV5-1,TRBD1,CASSLDGQGRKAFF,TGCGCCAGCAGCTTGGACGGACAGGGTCGCAAAGCTTTCTTT
TRBJ2-7,NA,TRBV7-8,TRBD1,CASSSDRASYEQYF,TGTGCCAGCAGCTCAGACAGGGCCTCCTACGAGCAGTACTTC
TRBJ2-7,NA,TRBV6-5,NA,CATRPAARDEQYF,TGTGCCACCCGGCCCGCAGCCAGGGATGAGCAGTACTTC
TRBJ2-2,NA,TRBV6-2/TRBV6-3,TRBD1,CASSYWQGAATGELFF,TGTGCCAGCAGTTACTGGCAGGGGGCTGCCACCGGGGAGCTGTTTTTT
TRBJ2-5,NA,TRBV19,TRBD1,CASSWDRSRRETQYF,TGTGCCAGTAGTTGGGACAGGTCACGGAGGGAGACCCAGTACTTC
TRBJ1-1,once,TRBV5-1,TRBD1,CASSLFPGQGAGEAFF,TGCGCCAGCAGCTTGTTCCCGGGACAGGGGGCGGGTGAAGCTTTCTTT
TRBJ2-1,NA,TRBV12-5,NA,CASGSGGGEQFF,TGTGCTAGTGGTTCGGGGGGCGGTGAGCAGTTCTTC
TRBJ2-1,NA,TRBV4-1,NA,CASSQQEAPYNEQFF,TGCGCCAGCAGCCAACAAGAAGCTCCTTACAATGAGCAGTTCTTC
TRBJ2-5,NA,TRBV5-1,TRBD2,CASSLGEGRRETQYF,TGCGCCAGCAGCTTGGGGGAGGGGCGTCGGGAGACCCAGTACTTC
TRBJ1-1,NA,TRBV5-1,TRBD1,CASSFYRGTEAFF,TGCGCCAGCAGCTTTTACAGGGGCACTGAAGCTTTCTTT
TRBJ2-3,NA,TRBV11-2,TRBD2,CASSYRVAGITDTQYF,TGTGCCAGCAGCTACCGGGTAGCGGGGATCACAGATACGCAGTATTTT
TRBJ2-3,NA,TRBV19,NA,CASSPAGSPTDTQYF,TGTGCCAGTAGCCCTGCCGGGAGCCCCACAGATACGCAGTATTTT
TRBJ2-3,once,TRBV24-1,NA,CATSDLRTGGRTDTQYF,TGTGCCACCAGTGATTTACGGACAGGAGGGAGGACAGATACGCAGTATTTT
TRBJ2-1,NA,TRBV11-2,NA,CASSFRRPSGEQFF,TGTGCCAGCAGCTTTAGAAGGCCCTCGGGTGAGCAGTTCTTC
TRBJ2-3,NA,TRBV19,TRBD1,CASRRVQGADTQYF,TGTGCCAGTAGAAGGGTACAGGGGGCAGATACGCAGTATTTT
TRBJ2-7,NA,TRBV9,NA,CASSVDVGRSYEQYF,TGTGCCAGCAGCGTAGATGTAGGGAGGTCCTACGAGCAGTACTTC
TRBJ2-1,NA,TRBV27,TRBD1,CASSAGGYQVEQFF,TGTGCCAGCAGCGCAGGGGGCTATCAAGTTGAGCAGTTCTTC
TRBJ2-1,NA,TRBV29-1,TRBD1,CSVKPGQGALNEQFF,TGCAGCGTGAAACCGGGACAGGGGGCGTTAAATGAGCAGTTCTTC
TRBJ1-2,NA,TRBV6-5,NA,CASRTTGGAYGYTF,TGTGCCAGCAGAACGACGGGGGGGGCGTATGGCTACACCTTC
TRBJ1-1,NA,TRBV6-4,NA,CASSGGGGEAFF,TGTGCCAGCAGTGGGGGGGGTGGAGAGGCTTTCTTT
TRBJ2-7,NA,TRBV18,NA,CASSPRPHSTIEQYF,TGTGCCAGCTCACCAAGGCCCCATAGCACTATCGAGCAGTACTTC
TRBJ2-3,few,TRBV27,TRBD2,CASGLGGTSTDTQYF,TGTGCCAGCGGATTGGGGGGGACTAGCACAGATACGCAGTATTTT
TRBJ1-1,NA,TRBV27,NA,CASSFLTGNTEAFF,TGTGCCAGCAGTTTCCTTACGGGGAACACTGAAGCTTTCTTT
TRBJ1-5,few,TRBV21-1,NA,CASSKVGTGHWLRSNQPQHF,TGTGCCAGCAGCAAAGTGGGGACAGGGCATTGGCTACGTAGCAATCAGCCCCAGCATTTT
TRBJ2-1,once,TRBV6-5,NA,CASNALKTDNEQFF,TGTGCCAGCAATGCACTAAAGACAGACAATGAGCAGTTCTTC
TRBJ1-6,NA,TRBV30,NA,CAWSMGGSGYNSPLHF,TGTGCCTGGAGTATGGGGGGGTCCGGCTATAATTCACCCCTCCACTTT
TRBJ2-3,NA,TRBV7-2,TRBD2,CASSSSSGGHYTDTQYF,TGTGCCAGCAGCTCGTCTAGCGGGGGGCACTACACAGATACGCAGTATTTT
TRBJ2-1,NA,TRBV11-3,TRBD1,CASSGGQSSYNEQFF,TGTGCCAGCAGCGGGGGACAGAGCTCCTACAATGAGCAGTTCTTC
TRBJ2-2,NA,TRBV3-1/TRBV3-2,TRBD1,CASSHSGTGNTGELFF,TGTGCCAGCAGCCATTCCGGGACAGGGAACACCGGGGAGCTGTTTTTT
TRBJ1-1,NA,TRBV28,TRBD1,CASIRRGLMNTEAFF,TGTGCCAGCATAAGGAGGGGGCTGATGAACACTGAAGCTTTCTTT
TRBJ1-1,NA,TRBV7-3,NA,CASSLGGWTEAFF,TGTGCCAGCAGCTTAGGGGGCTGGACTGAAGCTTTCTTT
TRBJ1-1,NA,TRBV28,NA,CASSLRNTEAFF,TGTGCCAGCAGTTTGAGGAACACTGAAGCTTTCTTT
TRBJ1-3,NA,TRBV19,NA,CASRARSGNTIYF,TGTGCCAGTAGGGCCCGCTCTGGAAACACCATATATTTT
TRBJ2-1,NA,TRBV28,TRBD1,CASSLGDRGYNEQFF,TGTGCCAGCAGTTTGGGGGACAGGGGCTACAATGAGCAGTTCTTC
TRBJ1-1,NA,TRBV14,NA,CASSQRGLGPTEAFF,TGTGCCAGCAGCCAAAGGGGCCTTGGACCCACTGAAGCTTTCTTT
TRBJ2-1,NA,TRBV24-1,NA,CATSAKGVNEQFF,TGTGCCACCAGTGCCAAGGGGGTAAATGAGCAGTTCTTC
TRBJ1-4,once,TRBV30,NA,CAWSRELGKLFF,TGTGCCTGGAGTCGGGAGCTAGGAAAACTGTTTTTT